The T cell receptor (beta chain) under discussion was sequenced for a study of long-term antiretroviral therapy in people with HIV (dated by TCRdb to about 2022). Looking at the study overall: The earliest samples were collected about a decade before the 2015 WHO recommendation for immediate ART, when ART was typically delayed until CD4 counts fell. A retrospective serial study tested whether ART initiation and durable HIV suppression were associated with changes in peripheral blood TRB repertoire composition and diversity. A total of 150 to 200 cryopreserved PBMC samples came from 25 to 35 adults with confirmed HIV infection and were collected serially over a mean of about six years (range 1-12). About 40% of the 30 participants with HIV were female. No cross-contamination during QIAcube processing was seen in test extractions of a monoclonal T-cell line run alongside roughly 35 polyclonal samples.

To be included, a participant needed at least one PBMC sample from before ART initiation plus at least two post-ART samples. Treatment was received in the United States of America by all participants with HIV. Before DNA extraction, cryopreserved samples of roughly 1-10 million PBMC were thawed and washed. At the time of the earliest PBMC sample for each participant with HIV, ages ranged from about 20 to 54 years. PBMC samples from each participant spanned 1-4 timepoints before ART initiation and 2-8 timepoints after ART initiation, with a median of 7 samples. Serial HIV viral load, CD4+ T-cell count, ART history and demographic data were obtained for every participant. Using a Qiagen kit on a QIAcube, genomic DNA was extracted from unsorted PBMC, with samples processed in batches of 12. Results the study describes overall, beyond this receptor: Inferences about post-ART repertoire changes were limited because no data were available on ART adherence, viral resistance or therapy changes. Starting ART was linked to a significant rise in TRB diversity, yet even after long-term ART the diversity remained significantly lower than in transplant donor controls. Because cell numbers in pre-ART samples were limited, unsorted PBMC were profiled instead of sorted CD4+ and CD8+ T cells. HIV repertoires had narrower CDR3 length ranges than controls, and the network structure suggested an antigen-experienced repertoire that shifted only slightly toward naive after ART. The samples were dated from 2004 to 2017, and the ART regimens that were used may be less effective than current ART regimens. Because PBMC availability was limited, only the TCR beta chain was sequenced, with no alpha chain pairing. At every time point, the repertoire was dominated by expanded TRB clones first identified before ART initiation, although this dominance fluctuated and, in many PLHIV, declined after ART.

Concerning this clone: Its antigen has not been determined. Within one base of it there is no much larger clone, and no base qualities were kept.

From the cysteine through the phenylalanine, the CDR3 covers 15 amino acids. CDR3 DNA only is kept here, 45 bases in frame from base 1. V is cut back by 5 bases and J by 2 bases, with 5 bases in the junction unmatched. Looking up the germline V gene (reference sequence) yields CDR1 MNHEY and CDR2 SMNVEV. The immunoSEQ hsTCRB v3.0 assay was used at survey level resolution for TRB variable region sequencing. The targeted TRB sequencing depth was about 40,000-55,000 T-cell genomes per sample. Pooled TRB libraries were sequenced on an Illumina MiSeq with a v3 150-cycle kit. Per the source publication's procedure: Repertoire analysis was run in R within a reproducible Nextflow workflow that covered QC, data transformation and analysis. LymphoSeq2, an R package for exploring AIRR-Seq data, was used to implement custom analyses. A handful of samples yielding fewer than 5000 total TRB sequences were excluded, leaving roughly 200 analyzed HIV repertoires. Among the 170 to 200 HIV repertoires that were kept, roughly 58 were collected before ART initiation and roughly 130 were collected after ART initiation. Each repertoire was downsampled to 5000 TRB nucleotide sequences, and summary statistics were averaged across 100 downsampling iterations. TRB sequences were retained for analysis only if CDR3 regions of at least seven amino acids were present. Diversity was assessed using a clonality score derived from Shannon entropy and using the Gini coefficient. In repertoire networks, the top 5000 CDR3 amino acid sequences were linked whenever an edit distance of one separated two sequences. Antigen specificity groups and MHC restriction were predicted for TRB CDR3 amino acid sequences with GLIPH2. CDR3 amino acid sequences were matched against VDJdb and McPAS-TCR to flag known CMV, EBV, HIV or tissue antigen associations. Pre-ART, post-ART and control groups were compared with Wilcoxon signed-rank tests and Holm-Bonferroni correction. What TCRdb holds here is the immuneACCESS table cut down to in-frame rearrangements. Part of the clones is not present; checked against another copy, under half of the missing clones reflect an unresolved V gene, and the others are unexplained. That table supplies the V and J calls and clone size; D and trimming were determined from the DNA. For this sample there are under 30,000 clones; approximately 90% appear just once. The top ten constitute roughly 7% of the sample.

Recombination joined TRBV27 with TRBJ1-5, with 8 bases matching TRBD1. This sequence originates from a man aged 45 to 65 with HIV. This sample comprised unsorted PBMCs, obtained roughly 5 years before starting antiretroviral therapy. Read as DNA, the sequence is TGTGCCAGCAGTCTAGGACAGGGAGGCAATCAGCCCCAGCATTTT. The translation is CASSLGQGGNQPQHF.